This T cell receptor beta chain was sequenced during a study of CD8+ T cells in alopecia areata. The ends were cut back, 3 bases at V and 0 bases at J, with 9 bases in the middle. CDR3 size: 14 residues. Germline assignment: CDR1 MNHEY and CDR2 SMNVEV (reference sequence). cDNA serving as the sequencing template came from extracted, reverse transcribed RNA. Using immunoSEQ multiplex PCR, the repertoire was profiled, and TCRdb retains in-frame clones only, with some absent. This table has about 110,000 clones, 45% to 60% appearing once. This TCR came from a human donor with alopecia areata. The rearrangement uses TRBV27 and TRBJ2-7, with D unresolved. What was sequenced was NKG2D-low CD8+ T cells sorted from blood. The chain's CDR3 is CASSFLGFSYEQYF. The CDR3 bases are TGTGCCAGCAGTTTTTTGGGGTTCTCCTACGAGCAGTACTTC.